The 16 T cell receptor beta chains in this list originate from one sample, sequenced in a study of Graves' ophthalmopathy and Graves' hyperthyroidism. The authors amplified TCR beta CDR3 regions, and they did so from RNA transcripts for repertoire sequencing. Second-round multiplex PCR came after a first-round RT-PCR that employed HTBI primers. TCRdb re-called the multiplex PCR reads with MiXCR, one entry per CDR3 protein. This table has approximately 1.2 million distinct CDR3 sequences, roughly 35% appearing once. The sample consisted of peripheral blood or thyroid tissue (not recorded which). All receptors come from an adult man with Graves' hyperthyroidism.

This clonotype was observed at least ten times. The chain uses TRBV12-3 or TRBV12-4 and TRBJ1-2, with unresolved D. This CDR3 has 15 amino acids. The V end lost 7 bases, the J end lost 2 bases, and 17 bases lay between the germline ends. The CDR3 DNA reads as TGTGCCAGCATCGGGATAGACCAATCCAACTATGGCTACACCTTC. Amino acids: CASIGIDQSNYGYTF.

Ten or more counts support this clonotype. The genes are TRBV7-2 and TRBJ2-7; D is possibly TRBD1 or TRBD2 (5 bases each). The CDR3 covers 14 residues. V gave up 4 bases and J gave up 3 bases, with 13 bases separating them. Per germline, CDR1 SGHTA and CDR2 FQGNSA. The CDR3 sequence is CASSSSRGRYEQYF. CDR3 DNA sequence: TGTGCCAGCAGCTCCTCCCGGGGACGCTACGAGCAGTACTTC. Full variable domain (missing parts from reference TRBV7-2 and TRBJ2-7): GAGVSQSPSNKVTEKGKDVELRCDPISGHTALYWYRQSLGQGLEFLIYFQGNSAPDKSGLPSDRFSAERTGGSVSTLTIQRTQQEDSAVYLCASSSSRGRYEQYFGPGTRLTVT.

The rearrangement joins TRBV6-5 to TRBJ1-1; possible D gene TRBD1, 5 bases. V lost 9 bases and J 5 bases, leaving 19 bases between the germline ends. Germline CDR1 MNHEY, CDR2 SVGAGI. The CDR3 length is 14 residues. The CDR3 DNA is TGTGCCAGTGAGAGTCCCCGGGGGGGAACTGAAGCTTTCTTT. Residues: CASESPRGGTEAFF.

This clonotype was picked up a small number of times. The V call is TRBV6-5, the J call TRBJ2-7; weak D call: TRBD2 (6 bases). Germline CDR1 and CDR2: MNHEY and SVGAGI. The CDR3 totals 15 residues. V was cut by 6 bases and J by 2 bases, with 17 bases left in between. The CDR3 nucleotides are TGTGCCAGCAGCGATCTGGCGGGGCAGACCTACGAGCAGTACTTC. Translating it yields CASSDLAGQTYEQYF.

This clonotype was recorded at least ten times. The chain links TRBV7-9 to TRBJ1-1, with TRBD1 matching 10 bases. Germline V lookup: CDR1 SEHNR, CDR2 FQNEAQ (reference sequence). The trim removed 1 base at V and 4 bases at J, leaving 6 bases unmatched. This CDR3 region has 16 residues. CDR3: CASSLGDRGLGTEAFF. The CDR3 region has the DNA TGTGCCAGCAGCTTAGGAGACAGGGGGCTTGGCACTGAAGCTTTCTTT.

Notes on this clonotype: A much more abundant neighbour one base away suggests this may be a read error. As the CDR3 is not closed by the conserved phenylalanine or tryptophan, this likely results from a read error. The CDR3 here is CASTLNVYQETQYL. CDR3 nucleotides: TGTGCCAGCACTCTGAACGTCTACCAAGAGACCCAGTACCTC. The chain links TRBV7-9 to TRBJ2-5; D gene ambiguous. Per germline, CDR1 SEHNR and CDR2 FQNEAQ (reference sequence). The CDR3 is 14 amino acids. V lost 7 bases and J 0 bases, leaving 12 bases between the germline ends.

With respect to this clonotype: Given the absence of the conserved phenylalanine or tryptophan at the CDR3 end, a read error is likely. The limits of the CDR3 on the DNA are not certain, so only TCRdb's listed CDR3 is given. This rearrangement joins TRBV7-2 to TRBJ1-4. The V gene's germline CDR1 is SGHTA and CDR2 FQGNSA. Ends included, the CDR3 has 8 residues. CDR3 sequence reads: CASSLERS.

The V and J genes are TRBV4-3 and TRBJ2-7; D may correspond to TRBD1 or TRBD2 (7 bases each). The V gene lost 0 bases and the J gene lost 3 bases, with 15 bases spanning the gap. This CDR3 comprises 16 residues. The germline gives CDR1 LGHNA, CDR2 YSLEER. CDR3 loop: CASSQDETGTNYEQYF. The CDR3 DNA follows: TGCGCCAGCAGCCAAGATGAGACAGGGACTAACTACGAGCAGTACTTC.

This clonotype was recorded many times. The chain combines TRBV7-2 with TRBJ2-5, with 10 bases that match TRBD2. The CDR3 is 17 amino acids. Trimming cost V 2 bases and J 5 bases; bases outside gene matches: 11. From germline, CDR1 is SGHTA and CDR2 FQGNSA. The CDR3 sequence is CASSLSAGGPLGETQYF. The CDR3 DNA follows: TGTGCCAGCAGCTTATCAGCGGGGGGGCCTTTGGGCGAGACCCAGTACTTC.

This clonotype was picked up many times. The chain couples TRBV20-1 to TRBJ2-7, with D perhaps TRBD1 (6 bases). CDR3 length: 14 amino acids. V gave up 0 bases and J gave up 0 bases, with 9 bases separating them. CDR1 and CDR2 (germline): DFQATT, SNEGSKA (reference sequence). The CDR3 coding sequence is TGCAGTGCTAGAGATGTAGGGGGCTCCTACGAGCAGTACTTC. Translated, it gives CSARDVGGSYEQYF.

The chain employs TRBV29-1 and TRBJ1-6, with D possibly being TRBD1 (5 bases). The CDR3 covers 14 residues. Trimming cost V 6 bases and J 7 bases, with 16 bases left between them. Germline CDR1 SQVTM, CDR2 ANQGSEA. The DNA of the CDR3 is TGCAGCGTCAGATTCGACGGGGGAAATTCACCCCTCCACTTT. This translates into CSVRFDGGNSPLHF.

CDR3 amino acids: CSARGRRDRGEVESETQYF. The CDR3 DNA follows: TGCAGTGCTAGAGGGCGTCGGGACAGGGGAGAGGTGGAATCGGAGACCCAGTACTTC. The gene calls are TRBV20-1 and TRBJ2-5, with 10 positions matching TRBD1. The germline V gene encodes CDR1 DFQATT and CDR2 SNEGSKA (reference sequence). CDR3 length: 19 amino acids. The trim removed 1 base at V and 5 bases at J, leaving 19 bases unmatched.

Points on this clonotype: The CDR3 carries no conserved terminal phenylalanine or tryptophan, so it likely arises from a read error. It is unclear where the CDR3 begins or ends on the DNA, so no DNA is shown, and the CDR3 is as TCRdb lists it. This chain uses TRBV29-1 with TRBJ1-3; the D call in the table, TRBD1, was not verified against the DNA. Ends included, the CDR3 has 8 residues. Per germline, CDR1 SQVTM and CDR2 ANQGSEA. CDR3 in amino acids: CSVRGQGA.

Only a few counts were recorded for this clonotype. The chain links TRBV7-9 to TRBJ1-3; D gene unclear. The CDR3 extends over 14 amino acids. The germline V gene has CDR1 SEHNR and CDR2 FQNEAQ (reference sequence). Trimming took 5 bases from V and 2 from J, leaving 10 bases between them. CDR3 in amino acids: CASSKRGTGNTIYF. In DNA form, the CDR3 reads TGTGCCAGCAGCAAAAGAGGGACTGGAAACACCATATATTTT.

V is TRBV10-3 and J is TRBJ1-6; D uncertain. Deletions cut 3 bases from V and 8 bases from J, with 11 bases between. Germline CDR1 ENHRY, CDR2 SYGVKD. The CDR3 covers 14 residues. The CDR3 DNA sequence: TGTGCCATCAGTGATGGAAAGAATTATTCACCCCTCCACTTT. It is translated as CAISDGKNYSPLHF.

The chain joins TRBV2 to TRBJ1-2; D gene ambiguous. This CDR3 is 13 amino acids long. Per germline, CDR1 SNHLY and CDR2 FYNNEI. V gave up 10 bases and J gave up 4 bases, with 16 bases separating them. The CDR3 bases are TGTGCCATCACACGGGGAGGGAGCTATGGCTACACCTTC. Protein product: CAITRGGSYGYTF. The full variable domain, completed using reference TRBV2 and TRBJ1-2, is EPEVTQTPSHQVTQMGQEVILRCVPISNHLYFYWYRQILGQKVEFLVSFYNNEISEKSEIFDDQFSVERPDGSNFTLKIRSTKLEDSAMYFCAITRGGSYGYTFGSGTRLTVV.